This TCR beta chain was retrieved from a study of blood T cell repertoires in COVID-19. As for the study in general: The analysed material was cDNA or gDNA that came from T cells, B-cell-depleted T cells, or PBMCs.

Patients from Seattle were sampled longitudinally, starting during active infection. Germline-derived CDR1 and CDR2 are GTSNPN and SVGIG (reference sequence). The length of the CDR3 is 13 residues. Trimming removed 7 bases from V and 0 bases from J, with 12 bases in between. In the original processing: Estimated nucleated cell counts came from reference gene primer amplification. The method was immunoSEQ multiplex PCR; TCRdb's version includes in-frame clones alone and lacks a portion of them. V and J calls and clone size follow that table, whereas D and trimming were derived from the DNA. The table shows under 250,000 clones, with around 86% occurring only once.

The sequenced sample was peripheral blood. This chain joins TRBV30 and TRBJ1-1; unclear D gene. This TCR derives from a woman between 65 and 79 years old with COVID-19, enrolled during active disease. In nucleotides, the CDR3 is TGTGCCTCGTCGCAGATTATGAACACTGAAGCTTTCTTT. Its translation is CASSQIMNTEAFF. Filled out from reference TRBV30 and TRBJ1-1, the complete variable domain reads SQTIHQWPATLVQPVGSPLSLECTVEGTSNPNLYWYRQAAGRGLQLLFYSVGIGQISSEVPQNLSASRPQDRQFILSSKKLLLSDSGFYLCASSQIMNTEAFFGQGTRLTVV.